These 21 T cell receptor beta chains originate from one sample sequenced in a study of cytomegalovirus exposure and HLA in healthy donors. PCR was performed using 60 Vbeta and 13 Jbeta primers. The data were produced by immunoSEQ multiplex PCR, yet TCRdb's version contains in-frame clones alone and is incomplete. This table holds about 130,000 clones, around 83% found once. The specimen was PBMCs. The source is a man aged 45-60 years in good health and CMV-seronegative.

The chain uses TRBV9 and TRBJ1-2, with 7 bases that match TRBD1. The germline V gene has CDR1 SGDLS and CDR2 YYNGEE. The J segment lost 7 bases and the V segment lost 2 bases, leaving 8 bases of the junction unmatched. The CDR3 extends over 14 amino acids. The CDR3 loop reads CASSVLTGSSGYTF. CDR3 DNA sequence: TGTGCCAGCAGCGTTTTGACAGGGAGCAGTGGCTACACCTTC. Filled out from reference TRBV9 and TRBJ1-2, the complete variable domain reads DSGVTQTPKHLITATGQRVTLRCSPRSGDLSVYWYQQSLDQGLQFLIQYYNGEERAKGNILERFSAQQFPDLHSELNLSSLELGDSALYFCASSVLTGSSGYTFGSGTRLTVV.

Concerning this clone: The identical CDR3 is also encoded by other nucleotide sequences in the sample. V gene TRBV5-1 combines with J gene TRBJ2-7; TRBD2 might be the D (6 bases). Germline lookup yields CDR1 SGHRS and CDR2 YFSETQ. Trimming left V 0 bases short and J 6 bases short, with 22 bases between. The CDR3 has 17 amino acids. CDR3 sequence reads: CASSLELRGLTPSEQYF. CDR3 nucleotide sequence: TGCGCCAGCAGCTTGGAATTGCGGGGCCTGACTCCTAGCGAGCAGTACTTC.

The chain links TRBV15 to TRBJ2-7, with D possibly matching TRBD1 (6 bases). Trimming left V 0 bases short and J 3 bases short, with 12 bases between. The CDR3 has 15 amino acids. CDR1 and CDR2 (germline): LNHNV, YYDKDF (reference sequence). This CDR3 is CATSRDQGFIYEQYF. As DNA, the CDR3 is TGTGCCACCAGCAGAGATCAGGGGTTCATCTACGAGCAGTACTTC.

This CDR3 is CASSLMGGGSYNEQFF. The DNA of the CDR3 is TGTGCCAGCAGCTTAATGGGCGGGGGTTCCTACAATGAGCAGTTCTTC. The chain joins TRBV7-3 to TRBJ2-1, with TRBD2 matching over 7 bases. The CDR3 contains 16 residues. CDR1 is SGHTA and CDR2 is FQGTGA in the germline V gene. V was clipped by 1 base and J by 1 base; unmatched bases: 4.

The chain is built from TRBV5-1 and TRBJ2-2; the match to TRBD2 covers 8 bases. Unmatched junction bases numbered 10, after V lost 7 bases and J lost 5 bases. The CDR3 consists of 15 residues. Germline loops: CDR1 SGHRS, CDR2 YFSETQ. CDR3 DNA: TGCGCCAGCCGGGAGGGGCCATGGGGAACCGGGGAGCTGTTTTTT. It codes for CASREGPWGTGELFF.

The J gene is TRBJ1-2, the V gene TRBV19, with 9 bases lining up with TRBD1. Germline CDR1 reads LNHDA; CDR2 reads SQIVND (reference sequence). CDR3 length equals 14 residues. With V trimmed by 6 bases and J by 2 bases, 4 bases remained unmatched. CDR3 in amino acids: CASRGQGRNYGYTF. CDR3 nucleotides: TGTGCCAGTAGAGGACAGGGGCGGAACTATGGCTACACCTTC. The entire variable domain, with the rest obtained from reference TRBV19 and TRBJ1-2, is as follows: DGGITQSPKYLFRKEGQNVTLSCEQNLNHDAMYWYRQDPGQGLRLIYYSQIVNDFQKGDIAEGYSVSREKKESFPLTVTSAQKNPTAFYLCASRGQGRNYGYTFGSGTRLTVV.

The chain combines TRBV5-4 with TRBJ1-1; D gene unclear. Germline CDR1 and CDR2: SGHNT and YYREEE (reference sequence). The CDR3 runs 14 residues. V dropped 2 bases and J dropped 0 bases, with 8 bases sitting between them. The CDR3 here is CASSFWQVNTEAFF. The CDR3, as DNA: TGTGCCAGCAGCTTTTGGCAGGTGAACACTGAAGCTTTCTTT.

This clone was observed a single time. This chain connects TRBV6-5 to TRBJ1-6, with no clear D. V was trimmed by 4 bases and J by 13 bases, leaving 17 bases between them. This CDR3 contains 14 residues. Per germline, CDR1 MNHEY and CDR2 SVGAGI. The CDR3, as DNA: TGTGCCAGCAGTTTAGGACCGAGATGGGAGCCCCTCCACTTT. It encodes CASSLGPRWEPLHF.

The chain joins TRBV27 to TRBJ1-2; D might be TRBD1 (5 bases). V was trimmed by 5 bases and J by 5 bases, leaving 9 bases between them. The CDR3 spans 12 residues. In germline, CDR1 is MNHEY, CDR2 SMNVEV (reference sequence). DNA for the CDR3: TGTGCCAGCAGTCCCAGGGTGTATGGCTACACCTTC. Translating it yields CASSPRVYGYTF.

This sequence joins TRBV27 and TRBJ2-1; TRBD2 aligns across 9 bases. In germline, CDR1 is MNHEY, CDR2 SMNVEV (reference sequence). With 1 base clipped from V and 8 bases from J, the junction kept 6 bases outside the gene matches. The CDR3 length is 15 residues. The CDR3 is CASSLWGGGAYEQFF. The CDR3 coding sequence is TGTGCCAGCAGTTTATGGGGCGGGGGGGCATATGAGCAGTTCTTC.

The gene calls are TRBV4-1 and TRBJ2-4; TRBD2 matches 8 bases. The junction had 8 bases not matched to a gene; V was cut back by 4 bases and J by 0 bases. CDR3 length: 17 amino acids. Germline CDR1 is MGHRA and CDR2 is YSYEKL. The CDR3 DNA reads as TGCGCCAGCAGCCGCCTGGGTCGGGGGGGAGCCAAAAACATTCAGTACTTC. It translates to CASSRLGRGGAKNIQYF.

This chain joins TRBV11-1 and TRBJ2-5; TRBD1 is a possible D gene (6 bases). Germline V gene sequence: CDR1 SGHAT, CDR2 FQDESV (reference sequence). The V end was cut by 8 bases, the J end by 4 bases, with 17 bases between. This CDR3 contains 14 residues. The CDR3 spells CASGNREYGETQYF. The CDR3 coding sequence is TGTGCCAGCGGGAACAGGGAATATGGAGAGACCCAGTACTTC.

The chain recombines TRBV7-2 with TRBJ2-7; TRBD2 aligns across 9 bases. Germline lookup yields CDR1 SGHTA and CDR2 FQGNSA. This CDR3 spans 14 amino acids. V shed 6 bases, J shed 0 bases, and the junction held 3 bases outside the gene matches. The CDR3 reads CASSSRGGSYEQYF. CDR3 bases: TGTGCCAGCAGTTCGCGGGGGGGCTCCTACGAGCAGTACTTC. The full variable domain, its missing parts supplied by reference TRBV7-2 and TRBJ2-7, is GAGVSQSPSNKVTEKGKDVELRCDPISGHTALYWYRQSLGQGLEFLIYFQGNSAPDKSGLPSDRFSAERTGGSVSTLTIQRTQQEDSAVYLCASSSRGGSYEQYFGPGTRLTVT.

V gene TRBV6-1 combines with J gene TRBJ2-7, with 7 bases identical to TRBD1. Germline V gene sequence: CDR1 MNHNS, CDR2 SASEGT. J was trimmed by 5 bases and V by 3 bases; bases with no gene match: 10. CDR3 length: 15 residues. CDR3 DNA sequence: TGTGCCAGCAGTGATGAAGTGACAGGGAGCCACGAGCAGTACTTC. Translating gives CASSDEVTGSHEQYF.

A few counts support this clone. J is TRBJ2-2 and V is TRBV12-5, with 7 positions matching TRBD1. V shed 5 bases, J shed 4 bases, and the junction held 1 base outside the gene matches. From germline, CDR1 is LGHNT and CDR2 FRNRAP. This CDR3 comprises 13 residues. DNA of the CDR3: TGTGCTAGTGGTACAGGGGCCACCGGGGAGCTGTTTTTT. It specifies CASGTGATGELFF.

The chain is built from TRBV5-1 and TRBJ1-1; 8 positions agree with TRBD1. The CDR3 runs to 19 residues. Germline assignment: CDR1 SGHRS and CDR2 YFSETQ. With V trimmed by 2 bases and J by 0 bases, 15 bases remained unmatched. The CDR3 region is CASSFEGDRGRIMNTEAFF. CDR3 bases: TGCGCCAGCAGCTTCGAAGGAGACAGGGGCAGAATCATGAACACTGAAGCTTTCTTT.

J is TRBJ1-2 and V is TRBV5-1; D ambiguous. The V and J ends lost 2 bases and 7 bases respectively, with 9 bases between them. CDR1 and CDR2 (germline): SGHRS, YFSETQ. The CDR3 spans 12 residues. The CDR3 region is CASSFDIRGYTF. In DNA form, the CDR3 reads TGCGCCAGCAGCTTCGACATCCGTGGCTACACCTTC.

The J gene is TRBJ1-2, the V gene TRBV6-5; TRBD1 matches at 9 bases. The CDR3 is made up of 14 amino acids. The ends lost 10 bases at V and 4 bases at J; junction bases unmatched: 10. The germline V gene has CDR1 MNHEY and CDR2 SVGAGI. CDR3 loop: CATKTGGGGYGYTF. The DNA for the CDR3 is TGTGCCACCAAAACAGGGGGCGGAGGCTATGGCTACACCTTC.

This rearrangement joins TRBV14 to TRBJ2-1; 7 positions match TRBD1. The CDR3 is 12 residues long. Per germline, CDR1 SGHDN and CDR2 FVKESK. After removal of 0 bases from V and 16 bases from J, the junction contained 6 bases not matched to a gene. Here the CDR3 reads CASSQEGTGVFF. CDR3 DNA: TGTGCCAGCAGCCAAGAGGGAACAGGGGTCTTCTTC. The full variable domain, rest sourced from reference TRBV14 and TRBJ2-1, is EAGVTQFPSHSVIEKGQTVTLRCDPISGHDNLYWYRRVMGKEIKFLLHFVKESKQDESGMPNNRFLAERTGGTYSTLKVQPAELEDSGVYFCASSQEGTGVFFGPGTRLTVL.

For the CDR3, the DNA is TGCGCCAGCAGCTTAACTGACAAGAACAACTATGGCTACACCTTC. Translation: CASSLTDKNNYGYTF. V is TRBV5-1 and J is TRBJ1-2; D remains unclear. This CDR3 region has 15 residues. In germline, CDR1 is SGHRS, CDR2 YFSETQ. V was cut by 2 bases and J by 2 bases, with 13 bases left in between.

The chain has TRBV5-6 and TRBJ2-1; a weak D match, TRBD1 (5 bases). There are 15 residues in the CDR3. V lost 2 bases, J lost 2 bases, and 11 bases lay in between. Germline values: CDR1 SGHDT, CDR2 YYEEEE. CDR3 loop: CASSLSGAPYNEQFF. CDR3 bases: TGTGCCAGCAGCTTATCTGGGGCCCCCTACAATGAGCAGTTCTTC.